What follows describes a single TCR beta chain. The sample is drawn from a study of blood T cell repertoires in COVID-19. Across the whole study: The study drew acute and convalescent COVID-19 samples from the United States, Italy and Spain. In each case, the material was cDNA or gDNA derived from T cells, B-cell-depleted T cells, or PBMCs.

V gave up 1 base and J gave up 6 bases, with 18 bases separating them. Germline CDR1 MDHEN, CDR2 SYDVKM. The CDR3 runs to 16 residues. In the authors' workflow: Reference gene primer amplification yielded estimated nucleated cell counts. TCRdb keeps only in-frame clones here, not all; method: immunoSEQ multiplex PCR. V and J calls and clone size come straight from that table; D and trimming were deduced from the DNA. The sample shows 110,000 to 150,000 clones, roughly 80% of them seen only once. The chain combines TRBV28 with TRBJ1-2; a weak D match, TRBD1 (5 bases). Sequenced: peripheral blood. The origin of this receptor is a man aged 50-59 years with active or convalescent COVID-19. The CDR3 sequence: CASSLSASGADNGYTF. CDR3 in DNA: TGTGCCAGCAGTTTATCCGCTAGCGGGGCGGATAATGGCTACACCTTC.